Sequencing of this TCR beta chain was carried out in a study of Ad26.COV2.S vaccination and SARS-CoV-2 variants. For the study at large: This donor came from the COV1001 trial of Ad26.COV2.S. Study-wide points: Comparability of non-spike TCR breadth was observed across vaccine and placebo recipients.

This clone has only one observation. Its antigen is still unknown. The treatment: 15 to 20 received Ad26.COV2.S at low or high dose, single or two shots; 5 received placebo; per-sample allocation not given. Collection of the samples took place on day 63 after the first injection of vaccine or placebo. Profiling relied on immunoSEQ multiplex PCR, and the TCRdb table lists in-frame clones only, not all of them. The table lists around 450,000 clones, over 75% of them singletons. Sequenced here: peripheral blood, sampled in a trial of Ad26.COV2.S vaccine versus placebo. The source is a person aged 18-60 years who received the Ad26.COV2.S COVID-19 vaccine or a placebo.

For the CDR3, the DNA is TGTGCCAGCAGTGGATCTAGCAGGTGGGAGACCCAGTACTTC. Translated: CASSGSSRWETQYF. The gene calls are TRBV2 and TRBJ2-5; TRBD2 is a possible D gene (5 bases). The V and J ends lost 4 bases and 5 bases respectively, with 14 bases between them. The germline V gene has CDR1 SNHLY and CDR2 FYNNEI. This CDR3 region has 14 residues.